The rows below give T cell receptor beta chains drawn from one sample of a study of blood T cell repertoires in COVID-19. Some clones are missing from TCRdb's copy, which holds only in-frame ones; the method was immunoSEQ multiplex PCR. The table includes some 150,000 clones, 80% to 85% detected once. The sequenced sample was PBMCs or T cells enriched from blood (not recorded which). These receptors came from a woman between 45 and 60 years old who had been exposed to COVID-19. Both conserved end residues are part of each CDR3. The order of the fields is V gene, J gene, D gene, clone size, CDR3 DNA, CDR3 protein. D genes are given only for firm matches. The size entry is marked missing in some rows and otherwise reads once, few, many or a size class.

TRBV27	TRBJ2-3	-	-	TGTGCCAGCAGTTCAGGGTATAGCACAGATACGCAGTATTTT	CASSSGYSTDTQYF
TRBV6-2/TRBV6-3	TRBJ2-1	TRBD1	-	TGTGCCAGCAGCCTCTTAGGGACAGGGCTCCACAATGAGCAGTTCTTC	CASSLLGTGLHNEQFF
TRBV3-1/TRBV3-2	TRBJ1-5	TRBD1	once	TGTGCCAGCAGCTCCGACAGGGGCCAGCCCCAGCATTTT	CASSSDRGQPQHF
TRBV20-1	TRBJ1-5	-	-	TGCAGTGCTCGTGCAGAAACAGCTTACAATCAGCCCCAGCATTTT	CSARAETAYNQPQHF
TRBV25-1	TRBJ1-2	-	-	TGTGCCAGCTTACAGGGAAGCTATGGCTACACCTTC	CASLQGSYGYTF
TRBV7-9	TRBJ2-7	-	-	TGTGCCAGCAGCGCGGACAGTCAGAGCTCCTACGAGCAGTACTTC	CASSADSQSSYEQYF
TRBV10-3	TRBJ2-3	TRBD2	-	TGTGCCATCAGTGAGTCACGACTAGCGGGAGAAGGGACAGATACGCAGTATTTT	CAISESRLAGEGTDTQYF
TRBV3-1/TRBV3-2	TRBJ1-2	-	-	TGTGCCAGCAGCCAAGAGGGGGGGCAGATCTATGGCTACACCTTC	CASSQEGGQIYGYTF
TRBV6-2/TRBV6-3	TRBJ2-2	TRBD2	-	TGTGCCAGCAGTTACTCGATGGGTCGGGCTAGCGGGACCACCGGGGAGCTGTTTTTT	CASSYSMGRASGTTGELFF
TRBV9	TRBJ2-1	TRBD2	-	TGTGCCAGCAGCGGGAGAGGGCTAGCGGGGGGCAATGAGCAGTTCTTC	CASSGRGLAGGNEQFF
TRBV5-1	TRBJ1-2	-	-	TGCGCCAGCAGCTTGGGGCAGGATATCTATGGCTACACCTTC	CASSLGQDIYGYTF
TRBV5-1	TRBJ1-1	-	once	TGCGCCAGCAGAACCGAGTGGGCTGAGAGCACTGAAGCTTTCTTT	CASRTEWAESTEAFF
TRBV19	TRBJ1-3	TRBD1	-	TGTGCCAGTAGTACGCTCCCCGGGACAGGGGATCCTGGGGGTGGAAACACCATATATTTT	CASSTLPGTGDPGGGNTIYF
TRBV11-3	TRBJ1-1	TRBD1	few	TGTGCCAGCAGCCCGGGGACAGACACTGAAGCTTTCTTT	CASSPGTDTEAFF
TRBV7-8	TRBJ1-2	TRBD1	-	TGTGCCAGCAGCTTAGCGACAGGGGGCAACTATGGCTACACCTTC	CASSLATGGNYGYTF
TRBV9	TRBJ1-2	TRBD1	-	TGTGCCAGCAGCCCCGGACAGGGGTTGGACTATGGCTACACCTTC	CASSPGQGLDYGYTF
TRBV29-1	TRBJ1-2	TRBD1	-	TGCAGCGTAGGACAGGGGGGCTTC	CSVGQGGF
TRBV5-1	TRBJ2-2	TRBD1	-	TGCGCCAGCAGCTTGGACAGGGGTAACACCGGGGAGCTGTTTTTT	CASSLDRGNTGELFF
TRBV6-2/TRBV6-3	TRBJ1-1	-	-	TGTGCCAGCAGTTATTACAGCAACACTGAAGCTTTCTTT	CASSYYSNTEAFF
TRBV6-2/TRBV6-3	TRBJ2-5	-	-	TGTGCCAGCAGTCGTGGACCGGGAACCCAAGAGACCCAGTACTTC	CASSRGPGTQETQYF
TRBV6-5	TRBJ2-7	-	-	TGTGCCAGCAGTTACTCGAAGGGGGCGCGGGGCGAGCAGTACTTC	CASSYSKGARGEQYF
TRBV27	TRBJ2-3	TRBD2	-	TGTGCCAGCAGTTTACGGAGACTAGCGGGAGGCTCGGGCCGGGTGGCTGGCACAGATACGCAGTATTTT	CASSLRRLAGGSGRVAGTDTQYF
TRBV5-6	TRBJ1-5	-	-	TGTGCCAGCAGCGGCGGGCTCTATAGCAATCAGCCCCAGCATTTT	CASSGGLYSNQPQHF
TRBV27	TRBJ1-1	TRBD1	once	TGTGCCAGCAGTTTGTCCGGGACAGTGAACACTGAAGCTTTCTTT	CASSLSGTVNTEAFF
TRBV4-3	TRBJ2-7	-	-	TGCGCCAGCAGCCAAGCACAGGGCCACGAGCAGTACTTC	CASSQAQGHEQYF
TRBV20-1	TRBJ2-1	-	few	TGCAGTGCTAGTGGACAGGGTGCGGGAGGCCAGGGGAATGAGCAGTTCTTC	CSASGQGAGGQGNEQFF
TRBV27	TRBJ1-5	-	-	TGTGCCAGCAGAGTCGCCAGGGGCAATCAGCCCCAGCATTTT	CASRVARGNQPQHF
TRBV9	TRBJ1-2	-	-	TGTGCCAGTGGACAGTCCATGGTCTATGGCTACACCTTC	CASGQSMVYGYTF
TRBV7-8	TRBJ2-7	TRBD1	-	TGTGCCAGCAGCTCCCCCGGGACAGGGAGGGCCGAGCAGTACTTC	CASSSPGTGRAEQYF
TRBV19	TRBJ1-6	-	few	TGTGCCAGTCTGTCGTTGGCGGGACCTTCTAATTCACCCCTCCACTTT	CASLSLAGPSNSPLHF
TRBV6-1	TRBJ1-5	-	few	TGTGCCAGCAGTGAAGGGGAAGGGGGAAGCAATCAGCCCCAGCATTTT	CASSEGEGGSNQPQHF
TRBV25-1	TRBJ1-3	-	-	TGTGCCAGCAGCCCCCCTCCGGACATCTCTGGAAACACCATATATTTT	CASSPPPDISGNTIYF
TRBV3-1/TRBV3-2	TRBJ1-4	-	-	TGTGCCAGCAGCCACCCACAGAGTATGGGTGAAAAACTGTTTTTT	CASSHPQSMGEKLFF
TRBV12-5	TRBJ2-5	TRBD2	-	TGTGCTAGTGCCCCGGGATGGGGGGGTGGCTGGGCCCAGTACTTC	CASAPGWGGGWAQYF
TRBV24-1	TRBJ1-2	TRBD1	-	TGTGCCACCAGTGACCAAAGTCAGGGGGCTGGCGGAGGCTACACCTTC	CATSDQSQGAGGGYTF
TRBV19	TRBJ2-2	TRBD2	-	TGTGCCAGTAGTTCCTCTACTAGCGGCAACACCGGGGAGCTGTTTTTT	CASSSSTSGNTGELFF
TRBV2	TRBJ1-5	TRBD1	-	TGTGCCAGCAGTGACGGGACAGGGGGGTTCTTAGCCCAGCATTTT	CASSDGTGGFLAQHF
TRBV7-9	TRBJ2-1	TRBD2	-	TGTGCCAGCAGCTTCAGAGCGGGGGTATACAATGAGCAGTTCTTC	CASSFRAGVYNEQFF
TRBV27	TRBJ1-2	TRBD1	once	TGTGCCAGCAGGCCCTCCGGGACAGAGTATGGCTACACCTTC	CASRPSGTEYGYTF
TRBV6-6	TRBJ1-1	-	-	TGTGCCAGCAGTTACATGGCACCCGAAGCTTTCTTT	CASSYMAPEAFF
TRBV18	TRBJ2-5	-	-	TGTGCCAGCTCACCACTCTACCAAGGCCAAAGGGAGGAGACCCAGTACTTC	CASSPLYQGQREETQYF
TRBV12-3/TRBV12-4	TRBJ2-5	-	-	TGTGCCAGCAGTTTGGGCAGGAAAGAGACCCAGTACTTC	CASSLGRKETQYF
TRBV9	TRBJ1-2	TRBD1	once	TGTGCCAGCAGCGAGGGACAGGGGGCCTATGGCTACACCTTC	CASSEGQGAYGYTF
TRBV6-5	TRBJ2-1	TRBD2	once	TGTGCCAGCCTACCGGGACTAGCGATTTCCAATGAGCAGTTCTTC	CASLPGLAISNEQFF
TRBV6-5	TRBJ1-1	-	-	TGTGCCAGCAGCCAGGGGAACACTGAAGCTTTCTTT	CASSQGNTEAFF
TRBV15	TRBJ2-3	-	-	TGTGCCACCAGCAGAGAAATAGTTACAGATACGCAGTATTTT	CATSREIVTDTQYF
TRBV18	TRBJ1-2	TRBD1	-	TGTGCCAGCTCACCTGGACAGGGGCCCTATGGCTACACCTTC	CASSPGQGPYGYTF
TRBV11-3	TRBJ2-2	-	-	TGTGCCAGCAGCTTAGACGGCACCGGGGAGCTGTTTTTT	CASSLDGTGELFF
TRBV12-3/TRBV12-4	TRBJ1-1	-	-	TGTGCCAGCAGGCCGACATCGAACACTGAAGCTTTCTTT	CASRPTSNTEAFF
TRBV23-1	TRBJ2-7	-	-	TGCGCCAGCCGATCAGGGTTTTACGAGCAGTACTTC	CASRSGFYEQYF
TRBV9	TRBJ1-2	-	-	TGTGCCAGCAGCTTACTAGGGACAAGTTCATCCGGGTACTATGGCTACACCTTC	CASSLLGTSSSGYYGYTF
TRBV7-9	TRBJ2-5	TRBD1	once	TGTGCCAGCAGCTTACATACAGGGGTGGAGGAGACCCAGTACTTC	CASSLHTGVEETQYF
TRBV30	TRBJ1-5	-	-	TGTGCCTGGAGCCCTCCGGGTCGCCAAACAGGGATATGGAATCAGCCCCAGCATTTT	CAWSPPGRQTGIWNQPQHF